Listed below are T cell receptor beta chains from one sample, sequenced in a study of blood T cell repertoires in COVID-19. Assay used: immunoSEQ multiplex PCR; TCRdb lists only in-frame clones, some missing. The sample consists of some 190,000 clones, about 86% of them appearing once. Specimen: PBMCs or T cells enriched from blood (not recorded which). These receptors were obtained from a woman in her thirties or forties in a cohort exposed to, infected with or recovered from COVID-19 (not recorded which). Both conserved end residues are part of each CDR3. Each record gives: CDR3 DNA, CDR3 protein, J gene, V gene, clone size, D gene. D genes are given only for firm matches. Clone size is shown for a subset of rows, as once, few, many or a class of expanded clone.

DNA: TGTGCCAGCAGTTTTGGCAGGGATCAGCCCCAGCATTTT
CDR3: CASSFGRDQPQHF
J: TRBJ1-5
V: TRBV12-3/TRBV12-4
size: NA
D: NA

DNA: TGTGCCAGTAACACCCCACTAGCGGGGGAAGCCACCGGGGAGCTGTTTTTT
CDR3: CASNTPLAGEATGELFF
J: TRBJ2-2
V: TRBV19
size: NA
D: TRBD2

DNA: TGTGCCAGCAGTTACCGGGACAGGACGGGAAAACTGTTTTTT
CDR3: CASSYRDRTGKLFF
J: TRBJ1-4
V: TRBV6-5
size: once
D: TRBD1

DNA: TGTGCCAGCAGTTGGGCCTCCGCTGAAGCTTTCTTT
CDR3: CASSWASAEAFF
J: TRBJ1-1
V: TRBV6-2/TRBV6-3
size: once
D: NA

DNA: TGTGCCAGCAGCTTGGCTGTCGGGGTCAATCAGCCCCAGCATTTT
CDR3: CASSLAVGVNQPQHF
J: TRBJ1-5
V: TRBV5-5
size: NA
D: NA

DNA: TGTGCCTGGAGGTATCAGGGTTACATCTATGGCTACACCTTC
CDR3: CAWRYQGYIYGYTF
J: TRBJ1-2
V: TRBV30
size: NA
D: NA

DNA: TGTGCCAGTAGTATAGGGACAGGGGGCACTGAAGCTTTCTTT
CDR3: CASSIGTGGTEAFF
J: TRBJ1-1
V: TRBV19
size: NA
D: TRBD1

DNA: TGTGCCAGCAGTCCCCGGGGGAAAACCTACGAGCAGTACTTC
CDR3: CASSPRGKTYEQYF
J: TRBJ2-7
V: TRBV6-2/TRBV6-3
size: NA
D: NA

DNA: TGCGCCAGCAGTGCTATCTCCGGGACTAGCGGGAGCCCCGGGGAGCTGTTTTTT
CDR3: CASSAISGTSGSPGELFF
J: TRBJ2-2
V: TRBV10-1
size: NA
D: TRBD2

DNA: TGTGCCAGCAGCGCTACAGGGGGTATGGGCACTGAAGCTTTCTTT
CDR3: CASSATGGMGTEAFF
J: TRBJ1-1
V: TRBV7-6
size: NA
D: TRBD1

DNA: TGTGCCAGTGATGCCGGGAGCCGGAATCAGCCCCAGCATTTT
CDR3: CASDAGSRNQPQHF
J: TRBJ1-5
V: TRBV28
size: NA
D: NA

DNA: TGCGCCAGCAGCTTCACTATGGCTGAAAAACTGTTTTTT
CDR3: CASSFTMAEKLFF
J: TRBJ1-4
V: TRBV5-1
size: NA
D: NA

DNA: TGTGCCAGCAGTGGACTAGCGGGGGCCGAGGAGACCCAGTACTTC
CDR3: CASSGLAGAEETQYF
J: TRBJ2-5
V: TRBV2
size: NA
D: TRBD2

DNA: TGCGCCAGCAGCCCTTACCCTCCGGGACAGGGTCTCTCAGATACGCAGTATTTT
CDR3: CASSPYPPGQGLSDTQYF
J: TRBJ2-3
V: TRBV4-1
size: NA
D: TRBD1

DNA: TGTGCCAGCAGCCAATCCCTAGCGGGAGGTTACAATGAGCAGTTCTTC
CDR3: CASSQSLAGGYNEQFF
J: TRBJ2-1
V: TRBV4-2
size: NA
D: TRBD2

DNA: TGTGCCAGTAGTATAGCGGGGGTCCCAAGCAATCAGCCCCAGCATTTT
CDR3: CASSIAGVPSNQPQHF
J: TRBJ1-5
V: TRBV19
size: NA
D: NA

DNA: TGTGCCAGTAGTACCGGGACAAACACTGAAGCTTTCTTT
CDR3: CASSTGTNTEAFF
J: TRBJ1-1
V: TRBV19
size: NA
D: NA

DNA: TGTGCCAGCAGCCAAATGACAGGGGAACAAGAGACCCAGTACTTC
CDR3: CASSQMTGEQETQYF
J: TRBJ2-5
V: TRBV4-2
size: NA
D: TRBD1

DNA: TGCGCCAGCAGCCTAGGACAGGGCGGCACTGAAAAACTGTTTTTT
CDR3: CASSLGQGGTEKLFF
J: TRBJ1-4
V: TRBV5-1
size: NA
D: TRBD1

DNA: TGTGCCAGTAGTATCGGAGAGATTGGGACTGAAGCTTTCTTT
CDR3: CASSIGEIGTEAFF
J: TRBJ1-1
V: TRBV19
size: NA
D: NA

DNA: TGTGCCAGCAGCTTGGCAGCGGCCAGGGGAAGCGATACGCAGTATTTT
CDR3: CASSLAAARGSDTQYF
J: TRBJ2-3
V: TRBV5-4
size: NA
D: NA

DNA: TGCGCCAGCAGCTCACTGACAGAGTCACCCCTCCACTTT
CDR3: CASSSLTESPLHF
J: TRBJ1-6
V: TRBV5-1
size: NA
D: NA

DNA: TGTGCCAGCAGTGCTCCGGGCGACAGGCCCACCGGGGAGCTGTTTTTT
CDR3: CASSAPGDRPTGELFF
J: TRBJ2-2
V: TRBV6-1
size: NA
D: NA

DNA: TGTGCCAGCAGCTTAGGAAACATCGGGACTGCTAGGATGAACACTGAAGCTTTCTTT
CDR3: CASSLGNIGTARMNTEAFF
J: TRBJ1-1
V: TRBV7-9
size: NA
D: NA

DNA: TGTGCCAGCAGTTTTTTCGCAGGGAGGTACGAGCAGTACTTC
CDR3: CASSFFAGRYEQYF
J: TRBJ2-7
V: TRBV27
size: NA
D: NA

DNA: TGTGCCAGCAGCTTGGCCGAGTCCAACTCGGCAGATACGCAGTATTTT
CDR3: CASSLAESNSADTQYF
J: TRBJ2-3
V: TRBV5-4
size: NA
D: NA

DNA: TGCGCCAGCAGCCAAATTATACCTTCACCGTTTCGGGACAGTAGGGGGTACGAGCAGTACTTC
CDR3: CASSQIIPSPFRDSRGYEQYF
J: TRBJ2-7
V: TRBV4-1
size: NA
D: TRBD1

DNA: TGTGCCAGCAGCGCGTACTTGGGAGGGAAAGGGCAGTTCTTC
CDR3: CASSAYLGGKGQFF
J: TRBJ2-1
V: TRBV9
size: few
D: TRBD2

DNA: TGTGCCAGCAGTTACTCCGGGACTAGCGGGGGGTACGAGCAGTACTTC
CDR3: CASSYSGTSGGYEQYF
J: TRBJ2-7
V: TRBV6-2/TRBV6-3
size: NA
D: TRBD2

DNA: TGTGCCACCAGCAGAGATCTCGGGGGACAGCCCCAGCATTTT
CDR3: CATSRDLGGQPQHF
J: TRBJ1-5
V: TRBV15
size: NA
D: NA

DNA: TGCGCCAGCAGCCAAGACAGGGCTAGCGGGGGGGCGGGCAATGAGCAGTTCTTC
CDR3: CASSQDRASGGAGNEQFF
J: TRBJ2-1
V: TRBV4-1
size: NA
D: TRBD2

DNA: TGTGCCAGTAGTCCCGGGACATCTTCCTACGAGCAGTACTTC
CDR3: CASSPGTSSYEQYF
J: TRBJ2-7
V: TRBV19
size: once
D: NA

DNA: TGCGCCAGCAGCTTTGGCCTAGCGGGGGGGCGGAGCTCCTACAATGAGCAGTTCTTC
CDR3: CASSFGLAGGRSSYNEQFF
J: TRBJ2-1
V: TRBV5-1
size: NA
D: TRBD2

DNA: TGCGCCAGCAGCCAAGATTTATCGCGGGGACTCAATCAGCCCCAGCATTTT
CDR3: CASSQDLSRGLNQPQHF
J: TRBJ1-5
V: TRBV4-1
size: NA
D: NA

DNA: TGTGCCAGCGGGACAGGCTCCTACGAGCAGTACTTC
CDR3: CASGTGSYEQYF
J: TRBJ2-7
V: TRBV2
size: NA
D: TRBD1

DNA: TGTGCCAGTAGTATAGGCAGGTCGAACACTGAAGCTTTCTTT
CDR3: CASSIGRSNTEAFF
J: TRBJ1-1
V: TRBV19
size: NA
D: NA

DNA: TGTGCTAGCGGGGGCTACGAGCAGTACTTC
CDR3: CASGGYEQYF
J: TRBJ2-7
V: TRBV12-5
size: once
D: NA

DNA: TGTGCCAGCGCCCCTCTTAGCGGGAGACCCGGGGAGCTGTTTTTT
CDR3: CASAPLSGRPGELFF
J: TRBJ2-2
V: TRBV27
size: NA
D: TRBD2

DNA: TGTGCCAGCAGCTTAGATAGAACAGATACGCAGTATTTT
CDR3: CASSLDRTDTQYF
J: TRBJ2-3
V: TRBV11-3
size: NA
D: NA

DNA: TGTGCCAGCAGTTATTCGGGGGACCACGAGCAGTACTTC
CDR3: CASSYSGDHEQYF
J: TRBJ2-7
V: TRBV6-5
size: NA
D: NA